This TCR beta chain was sequenced for a study of blood T cell repertoires in COVID-19 (dated by TCRdb to about 2020). Background for the entire study: The collaborator samples originated in the United States, Italy and Spain and spanned the acute and convalescent phases of COVID-19. The repertoires were released in a freely available public database intended as a resource for research on the immune response to SARS-CoV-2. Where HLA class I and class II types were available, the types were taken from metadata supplied by the sample provider, not from assay-based typing. Deeply sampled blood TCRbeta repertoires from subjects exposed to, actively infected with, or recovered from COVID-19 were included in the dataset. The prospective study material was composed of cDNA or gDNA derived from T cells, B-cell-depleted T cells, or PBMCs. The samples were drawn from two sources: the first 160 participants of the ongoing ImmuneRACE study, and fewer than 1,500 subjects contributed by 6 global collaborators. A de-identified subject ID, COVID-19 status, age in years and sex were almost always included in the sample metadata. What the authors observed across the whole study: The quantity of clinical and demographic metadata differed by source and by participant and was supplied without curation.

Whole blood was collected in K2EDTA tubes by collaborating institutions according to the institutions' own protocols. For TCRbeta analysis, collaborators shipped samples in one of three forms: frozen whole blood, isolated PBMCs, or DNA extracted from either of those sample types. As to this clone: Its antigen target is currently unknown. The record has no base qualities; no much larger clone is one base away.

TCRbeta CDR3 regions were amplified from genomic DNA by means of the immunoSEQ Assay, a bias-controlled multiplex PCR. Under the source paper's analysis protocol: The number of nucleated cells in each sample was estimated by amplification of reference gene primers within the assay. To quantify the absolute abundance of each unique TCRbeta CDR3 rearrangement, sequence reads were collapsed and filtered. Productive Simpson clonality was computed per sample as the square root of Simpson's diversity index over productive rearrangements. TCRdb re-hosts the immuneACCESS table, in-frame sequences only. Its copies lack some clones; in the studies checked, an unresolved V gene accounts for under half of them, and the cause for the rest is not known. V and J calls and clone size are copied from that table; D and trimming were computed from the DNA. For this sample there are approximately 130,000 clones; around three quarters appear just once. The top ten hold about 10% of the sample.

For CDR1 and CDR2, the germline V gene lists MNHEY and SVGAGI. Spanning cysteine to phenylalanine, the CDR3 consists of 15 amino acids. Only the CDR3 part of the read is kept: 45 bases, read in frame from the first base. V and J lose 6 bases and 7 bases, and a span of 16 bases separates them. The sample taken for sequencing was peripheral blood. The chain employs TRBV6-5 and TRBJ1-6; the D gene is perhaps TRBD1, on 5 matching bases. The source is a human donor in a cohort sampled during active COVID-19. The DNA sequence is given as TGTGCCAGCAGGGGGAGGGGAGGATCGAATTCACCCCTCCACTTT. This codes for CASRGRGGSNSPLHF.